This T cell receptor (beta chain) was identified during a study of beta chain features in type 1 diabetes. Study-wide context: In all, approximately 110 million sorted cells from all samples were analyzed.

Study-wide results and limits: A greater similarity of naive, central memory and Treg TCRB repertoires was seen among patients than among healthy donors. TCRB rearrangement may or may not be influenced by HLA type; here this remained unresolved.

There are a few counts of this clone. The antigen remains undetermined. Between the trimmed V and J ends, which lost 7 bases and 1 base, there was a span of 7 bases. The germline V gene encodes CDR1 MDHEN and CDR2 SYDVKM. The CDR3 extends over 13 amino acids. Expressed TCRB transcripts were sequenced, since all the RNA that had been isolated was reverse transcribed. Generated by immunoSEQ multiplex PCR, the TCRdb table keeps only in-frame clones and is missing some. The table lists about 900,000 clones, under 20% of them singletons. Sample: naive CD4+ T cells from blood. The TCR was taken from a woman between 18 and 29 years old in good health. The chain recombines TRBV28 with TRBJ2-2; D call uncertain. CDR3 sequence: CASIHGNTGELFF. CDR3 DNA sequence: TGTGCCAGCATACATGGGAACACCGGGGAGCTGTTTTTT.